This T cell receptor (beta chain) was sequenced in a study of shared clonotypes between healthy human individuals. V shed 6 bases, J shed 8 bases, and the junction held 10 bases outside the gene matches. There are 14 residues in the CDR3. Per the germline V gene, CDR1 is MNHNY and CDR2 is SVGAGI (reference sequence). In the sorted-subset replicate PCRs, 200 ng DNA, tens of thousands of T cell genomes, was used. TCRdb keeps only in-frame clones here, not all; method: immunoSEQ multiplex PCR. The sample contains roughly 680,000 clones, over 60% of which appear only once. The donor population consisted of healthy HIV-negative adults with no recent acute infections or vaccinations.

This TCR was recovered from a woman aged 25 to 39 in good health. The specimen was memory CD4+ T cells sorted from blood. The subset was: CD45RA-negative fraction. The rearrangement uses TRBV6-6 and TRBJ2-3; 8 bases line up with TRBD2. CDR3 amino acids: CASRSGLGSPTQYF. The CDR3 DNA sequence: TGTGCCAGCAGGTCGGGACTAGGGAGTCCTACGCAGTATTTT.